The sequence of this T cell receptor beta chain was determined in a study of response to subunit inactivated influenza vaccine. This clonotype has more than one count but fewer than ten. The CDR3 totals 16 residues. Trimming cost V 5 bases and J 0 bases, with 14 bases left between them. CDR1 and CDR2 from the germline V gene are SGHTA and FQGTGA. TCRdb re-derived calls from the RT-PCR reads in MiXCR, one entry per CDR3 protein. Of some 570,000 distinct CDR3 sequences in the sample, approximately 11% were seen once. The same data also contributed to another study, on T cells expressing NK-cell markers. Turning to that study: UMI-tagged 5'RACE template switching yielded the TCR beta cDNA. The study left the HCMV specificity of expanded NKG2C+ T cell clones unresolved.

Sequenced here: PBMCs from blood, sampled on the day of vaccination. The origin of this receptor is a man aged 50 to 59 who received an inactivated influenza vaccine. This rearrangement joins TRBV7-3 to TRBJ2-1, with D perhaps matching TRBD1 or TRBD2 (5 bases each). CDR3 residues: CASSLEGWGSYNEQFF. CDR3 in DNA: TGTGCCAGCAGCCTAGAGGGGTGGGGCTCCTACAATGAGCAGTTCTTC.